The 2 T cell receptor beta chains below were found in one sample sequenced in a study of identical twins. TCRdb re-called the 5' RACE reads through MiXCR, storing one row per CDR3 protein. The data hold some 1,700,000 distinct CDR3 sequences, with roughly 35% observed a single time. The source material was cord blood. These receptors originate from a newborn girl in good health.

The V call is TRBV7-9, the J call TRBJ2-1; 8 bases align to TRBD2. Germline assignment: CDR1 SEHNR and CDR2 FQNEAQ (reference sequence). The CDR3 totals 16 residues. V lost 4 bases and J lost 9; bases outside the gene matches: 14. CDR3 bases: TGTGCCAGCAGCTCCATGGAGCGGGAGAGGGAATGTGAGCAGTTCTTC. It specifies CASSSMERERECEQFF.

A few counts support this clonotype. J is TRBJ2-3 and V is TRBV25-1; D gene unclear. CDR1 and CDR2 (germline): MGHDK, SYGVNS. The CDR3 consists of 14 residues. Trimming took 3 bases from V and 2 from J, leaving 9 bases between them. The CDR3 region has the DNA TGTGCCAGCAGTGAGGTCGGATTCACAGATACGCAGTATTTT. Translating it yields CASSEVGFTDTQYF. The full variable domain, rest sourced from reference TRBV25-1 and TRBJ2-3, is EADIYQTPRYLVIGTGKKITLECSQTMGHDKMYWYQQDPGMELHLIHYSYGVNSTEKGDLSSESTVSRIRTEHFPLTLESARPSHTSQYLCASSEVGFTDTQYFGPGTRLTVL.